The 13 T cell receptor beta chains below come from one sample, sequenced in a study of human T cells and chemical hapten exposure. Time point given: patch test 1, 2 weeks after DPC sensitization. Treatment indicated: therapeutic diphenylcyclopropenone sensitization with weekly scalp DPC. From the RACE reads, TCRdb called clonotypes with MiXCR, one entry per CDR3 protein. The sample consists of 150,000 or so distinct CDR3 sequences, about 14% of them appearing once. Sequenced material: whole blood, taken in connection with sensitization to the hapten diphenylcyclopropenone (DPC). These receptors were taken from a woman between 25 and 40 years old with alopecia areata. Some clones in this sample may be carry-over from other donors' samples.

The chain links TRBV5-1 to TRBJ2-1; 7 nucleotides agree with TRBD2. The V gene's germline CDR1 is SGHRS and CDR2 YFSETQ. This CDR3 has 17 residues. J was trimmed by 5 bases and V by 3 bases; bases with no gene match: 14. As DNA, the CDR3 is TGCGCCAGCAGCTCGGAGCCTAGCGGCACCAAGGACAATGAGCAGTTCTTC. Translation: CASSSEPSGTKDNEQFF.

This clonotype appeared a few times. Here the CDR3 reads CASSYQAGANVLTF. CDR3 coding DNA: TGTGCCAGCAGCTACCAGGCGGGGGCCAACGTCCTGACTTTC. The gene calls are TRBV3-1 and TRBJ2-6, with unresolved D. CDR1 is LGHDT and CDR2 is YNNKEL in the germline V gene (reference sequence). The CDR3 runs 14 residues. The V end lost 5 bases, the J end lost 4 bases, and 9 bases lay between the germline ends.

The sample holds a few counts of this clonotype. The V gene is TRBV6-2 or TRBV6-3, the J gene TRBJ1-2, with no clear D. V shed 6 bases and J shed 8 bases, with 22 bases lying between them. Germline V gene sequence: CDR1 MNHEY, CDR2 SVGEGT. The CDR3 loop spans 15 amino acids. DNA for the CDR3: TGTGCCAGCAGCCGCCGTATGGGATCCTCCAGGGGCTACACCTTC. As protein: CASSRRMGSSRGYTF.

The chain carries TRBV20-1 and TRBJ1-5, with TRBD1 as a possible D gene (5 bases). The V gene lost 3 bases and the J gene lost 0 bases, with 12 bases spanning the gap. Germline values: CDR1 DFQATT, CDR2 SNEGSKA (reference sequence). The CDR3 covers 15 residues. CDR3 DNA sequence: TGCAGTGCTAGCCGGGGACTCGGTAGCAATCAGCCCCAGCATTTT. Amino acid sequence: CSASRGLGSNQPQHF.

V is TRBV2 and J is TRBJ2-3; D is perhaps TRBD1 (6 bases). The germline V gene has CDR1 SNHLY and CDR2 FYNNEI. V lost 1 base to trimming and J lost 3 bases, with 17 bases between them. The CDR3 extends over 17 amino acids. DNA of the CDR3: TGTGCCAGCAGTGAAGATGGCAGGGGACGTCAGACAGATACGCAGTATTTT. Encoded protein: CASSEDGRGRQTDTQYF.

This clonotype was seen a few times. The chain combines TRBV28 with TRBJ2-5; D uncertain. Trimming shortened V by 2 bases and J by 5 bases, and 9 bases separated the two germline ends. Germline CDR1 and CDR2: MDHEN and SYDVKM. The length of the CDR3 is 13 residues. The CDR3 DNA sequence: TGTGCCAGCAGTTTAGATGTCGTCGAGACCCAGTACTTC. It is translated as CASSLDVVETQYF.

The chain joins TRBV24-1 to TRBJ2-1, with TRBD1 identical over 7 bases. Unmatched junction bases numbered 16, after V lost 8 bases and J lost 7 bases. This CDR3 has 16 residues. CDR1 is KGHDR, CDR2 SFDVKD, per germline. This CDR3 reads CATNEPKGAPGNEQFF. In DNA form, the CDR3 reads TGTGCCACCAATGAGCCCAAGGGGGCCCCGGGGAATGAGCAGTTCTTC.

V gene TRBV19 combines with J gene TRBJ2-5, with 7 bases fitting TRBD2. The CDR3 consists of 15 residues. The V segment lost 6 bases and the J segment 5 bases; nucleotides outside the gene matches: 12. The germline CDR1 and CDR2 sequences are LNHDA and SQIVND (reference sequence). CDR3 residues: CASRGHIAGGETQYF. The CDR3 DNA is TGTGCCAGTAGGGGGCACATAGCGGGCGGCGAGACCCAGTACTTC.

The chain combines TRBV15 with TRBJ2-2, with D perhaps TRBD1 (6 bases). The germline V and J ends were trimmed by 5 bases and 3 bases, with 13 bases remaining between them. The length of the CDR3 is 15 residues. CDR1 is LNHNV and CDR2 is YYDKDF in the germline V gene (reference sequence). The CDR3 coding sequence is TGTGCCACCAGCCACGACAGGTTGTACACCGGGGAGCTGTTTTTT. Translation gives CATSHDRLYTGELFF.

Many counts were recorded for this clonotype. J is TRBJ2-5 and V is TRBV7-3; D possibly corresponds to TRBD2 (6 bases). Germline lookup yields CDR1 SGHTA and CDR2 FQGTGA. CDR3 length: 15 amino acids. V was cut by 5 bases and J by 5 bases, with 18 bases left in between. CDR3 in amino acids: CASSQLAAWGETQYF. CDR3 DNA: TGTGCCAGCAGCCAATTAGCGGCGTGGGGCGAGACCCAGTACTTC.

The V and J genes are TRBV5-1 and TRBJ1-4; 11 bases align to TRBD1. Germline trimming cut 4 bases from V and 8 bases from J; bases unmatched to any gene: 10. Per germline, CDR1 SGHRS and CDR2 YFSETQ. CDR3 length: 16 amino acids. In nucleotides, the CDR3 is TGCGCCAGCAGCCCCGGACAGGGGGCGGATGGCGAAAAACTGTTTTTT. This translates into CASSPGQGADGEKLFF.

The chain couples TRBV28 to TRBJ1-5; D unclear. V was trimmed by 7 bases and J by 4 bases, leaving 5 bases between them. The germline V gene encodes CDR1 MDHEN and CDR2 SYDVKM. This CDR3 is 11 amino acids long. CDR3 nucleotide sequence: TGTGCCAGCATGGGGAATCAGCCCCAGCATTTT. Translating it yields CASMGNQPQHF.

The chain couples TRBV4-2 to TRBJ1-1; no clear D. V was clipped by 1 base and J by 3 bases, with 9 bases between them. The CDR3 length is 14 residues. The germline CDR1 and CDR2 sequences are LGHNA and YNFKEQ. The CDR3 protein is CASSQGSAYTEAFF. Here the CDR3 DNA reads TGTGCCAGCAGCCAAGGGTCTGCGTACACTGAAGCTTTCTTT.